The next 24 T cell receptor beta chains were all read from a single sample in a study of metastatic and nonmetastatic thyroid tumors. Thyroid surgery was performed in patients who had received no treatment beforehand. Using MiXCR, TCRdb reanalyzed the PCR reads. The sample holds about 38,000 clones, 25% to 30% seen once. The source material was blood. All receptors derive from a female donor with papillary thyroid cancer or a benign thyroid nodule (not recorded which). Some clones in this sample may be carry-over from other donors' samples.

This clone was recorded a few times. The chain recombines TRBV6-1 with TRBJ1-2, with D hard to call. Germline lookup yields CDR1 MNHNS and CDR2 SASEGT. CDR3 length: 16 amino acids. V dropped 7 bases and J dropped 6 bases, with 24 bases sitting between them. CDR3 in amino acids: CASMSPNLGRSDGYTF. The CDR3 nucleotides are TGTGCCAGCATGTCCCCGAATCTCGGACGCTCGGATGGCTACACCTTC.

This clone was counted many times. This chain's CDR3 is CASTVVTTSGNTIYF. The CDR3 DNA reads TGTGCCAGTACGGTGGTTACGACCTCTGGAAACACCATATATTTT. The chain carries TRBV19 and TRBJ1-3; D remains ambiguous. Germline V gives CDR1 LNHDA, CDR2 SQIVND (reference sequence). Trimming took 7 bases from V and 0 from J, leaving 13 bases between them. The CDR3 sequence is 15 residues long.

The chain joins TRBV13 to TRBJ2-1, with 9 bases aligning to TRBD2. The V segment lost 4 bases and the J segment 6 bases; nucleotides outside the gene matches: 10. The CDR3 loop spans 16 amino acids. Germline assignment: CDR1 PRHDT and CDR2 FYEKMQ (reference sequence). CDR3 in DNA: TGTGCCAGCAGCTCAATTAGCGGGAGAGGTTTCAATGAGCAGTTCTTC. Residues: CASSSISGRGFNEQFF.

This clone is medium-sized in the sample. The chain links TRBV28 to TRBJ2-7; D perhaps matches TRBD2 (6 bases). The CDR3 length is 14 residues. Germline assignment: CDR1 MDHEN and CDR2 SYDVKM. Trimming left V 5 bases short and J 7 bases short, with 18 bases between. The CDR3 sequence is CASSPGRLYWEQYF. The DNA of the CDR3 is TGTGCCAGCAGTCCTGGGAGGCTCTACTGGGAGCAGTACTTC.

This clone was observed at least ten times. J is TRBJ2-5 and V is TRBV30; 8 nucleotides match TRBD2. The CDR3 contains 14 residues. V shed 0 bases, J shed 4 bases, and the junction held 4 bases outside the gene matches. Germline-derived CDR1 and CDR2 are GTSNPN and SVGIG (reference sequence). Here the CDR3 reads CAWSVASGSETQYF. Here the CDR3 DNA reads TGTGCCTGGAGTGTAGCTAGCGGGTCAGAGACCCAGTACTTC.

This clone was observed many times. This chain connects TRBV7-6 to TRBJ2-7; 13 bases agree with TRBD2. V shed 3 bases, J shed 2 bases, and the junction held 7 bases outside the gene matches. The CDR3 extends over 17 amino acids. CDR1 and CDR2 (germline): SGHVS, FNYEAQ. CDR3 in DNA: TGTGCCAGCAGCTTGGGGACTAGCGGGGTTTCAACCTACGAGCAGTACTTC. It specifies CASSLGTSGVSTYEQYF.

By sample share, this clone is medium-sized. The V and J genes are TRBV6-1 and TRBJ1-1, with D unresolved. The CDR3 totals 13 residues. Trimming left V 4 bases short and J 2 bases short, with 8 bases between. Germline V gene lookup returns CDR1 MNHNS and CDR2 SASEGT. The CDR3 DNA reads TGTGCCAGCAGTGTAGAATATAACACTGAAGCTTTCTTT. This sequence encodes CASSVEYNTEAFF.

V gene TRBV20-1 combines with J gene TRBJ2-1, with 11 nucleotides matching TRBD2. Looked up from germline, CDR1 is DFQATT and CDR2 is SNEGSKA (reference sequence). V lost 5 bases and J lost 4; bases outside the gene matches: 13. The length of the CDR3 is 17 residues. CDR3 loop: CSAVNHLLAGVYNEQFF. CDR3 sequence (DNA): TGCAGTGCTGTGAATCATTTACTAGCGGGGGTTTACAATGAGCAGTTCTTC.

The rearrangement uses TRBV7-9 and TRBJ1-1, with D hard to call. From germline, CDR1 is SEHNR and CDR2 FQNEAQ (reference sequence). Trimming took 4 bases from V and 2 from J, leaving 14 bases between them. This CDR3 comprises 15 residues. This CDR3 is CASSSPACHNTEAFF. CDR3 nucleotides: TGTGCCAGCAGCTCCCCCGCTTGCCATAACACTGAAGCTTTCTTT.

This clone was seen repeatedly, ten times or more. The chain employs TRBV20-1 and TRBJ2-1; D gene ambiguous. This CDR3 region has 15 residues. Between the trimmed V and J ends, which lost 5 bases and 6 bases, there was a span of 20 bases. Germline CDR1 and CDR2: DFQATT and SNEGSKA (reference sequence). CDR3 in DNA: TGCAGTGCTTTCCTACTACCTATTACCTTCAATGAGCAGTTCTTC. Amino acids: CSAFLLPITFNEQFF.

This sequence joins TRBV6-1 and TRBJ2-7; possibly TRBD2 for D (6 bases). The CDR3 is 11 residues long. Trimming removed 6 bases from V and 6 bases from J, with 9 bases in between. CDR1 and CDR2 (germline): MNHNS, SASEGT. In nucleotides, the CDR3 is TGTGCCAGCAGCCGGGGGAGCGAGCAGTACTTC. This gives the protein CASSRGSEQYF.

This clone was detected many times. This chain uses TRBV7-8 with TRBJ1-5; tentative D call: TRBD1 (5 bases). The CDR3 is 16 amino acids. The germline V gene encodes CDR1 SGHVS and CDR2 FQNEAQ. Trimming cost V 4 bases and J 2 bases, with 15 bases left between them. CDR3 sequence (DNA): TGTGCCAGCAGCTCAGGTGCTGGGGGTGGCAATCAGCCCCAGCATTTT. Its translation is CASSSGAGGGNQPQHF.

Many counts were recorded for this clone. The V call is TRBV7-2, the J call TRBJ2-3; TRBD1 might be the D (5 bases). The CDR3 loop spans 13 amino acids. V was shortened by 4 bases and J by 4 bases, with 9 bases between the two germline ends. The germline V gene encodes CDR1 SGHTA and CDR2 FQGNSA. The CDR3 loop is CASSSLGPDTQYF. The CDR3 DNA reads TGTGCCAGCAGCTCTTTGGGGCCAGATACGCAGTATTTT.

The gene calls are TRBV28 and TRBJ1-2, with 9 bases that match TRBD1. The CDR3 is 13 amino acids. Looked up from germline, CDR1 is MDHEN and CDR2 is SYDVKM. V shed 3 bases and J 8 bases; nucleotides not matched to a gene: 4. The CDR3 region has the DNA TGTGCCAGCAGTTTTCGGGACAGGGAGGGCTACACCTTC. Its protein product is CASSFRDREGYTF.

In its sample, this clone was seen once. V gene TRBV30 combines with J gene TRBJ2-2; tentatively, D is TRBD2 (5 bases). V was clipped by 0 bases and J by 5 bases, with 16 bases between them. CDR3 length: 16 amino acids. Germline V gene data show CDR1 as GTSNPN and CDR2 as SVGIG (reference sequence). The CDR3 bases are TGTGCCTGGAGTGTCCGTCTAGCAGCTCGGACCGGGGAGCTGTTTTTT. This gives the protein CAWSVRLAARTGELFF.

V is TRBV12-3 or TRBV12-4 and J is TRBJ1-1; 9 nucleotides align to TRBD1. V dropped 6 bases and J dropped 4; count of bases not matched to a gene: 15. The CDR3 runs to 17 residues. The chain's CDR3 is CASRSSGTGFLGTEAFF. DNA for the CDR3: TGTGCCAGCAGGTCCTCCGGGACAGGGTTTCTGGGCACTGAAGCTTTCTTT.

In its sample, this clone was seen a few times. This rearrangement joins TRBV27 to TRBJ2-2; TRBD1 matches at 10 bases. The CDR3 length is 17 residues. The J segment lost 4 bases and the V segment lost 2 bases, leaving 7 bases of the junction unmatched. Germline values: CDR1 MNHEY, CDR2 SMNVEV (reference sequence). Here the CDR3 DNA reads TGTGCCAGCAGTTTACGACAGGGGGCGCGAGGCACCGGGGAGCTGTTTTTT. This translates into CASSLRQGARGTGELFF.

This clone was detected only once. CDR3 sequence (DNA): TGTGCCAGCAGCCACCCGACTAGCGGGAGGTACGAGCAGTACTTC. It encodes CASSHPTSGRYEQYF. The V and J genes are TRBV13 and TRBJ2-7, with TRBD2 identical over 13 bases. Germline values: CDR1 PRHDT, CDR2 FYEKMQ (reference sequence). The CDR3 length is 15 residues. The trim removed 5 bases at V and 4 bases at J, leaving 5 bases unmatched. Complete variable domain (other parts from reference TRBV13 and TRBJ2-7): AAGVIQSPRHLIKEKRETATLKCYPIPRHDTVYWYQQGPGQDPQFLISFYEKMQSDKGSIPDRFSAQQFSDYHSELNMSSLELGDSALYFCASSHPTSGRYEQYFGPGTRLTVT.

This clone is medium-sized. The CDR3 loop is CASSLTGSAGYTF. The CDR3 nucleotides are TGTGCCAGCAGTTTAACAGGGTCTGCTGGCTACACCTTC. The chain couples TRBV27 to TRBJ1-2; TRBD1 might be the D (6 bases). This CDR3 contains 13 residues. From germline, CDR1 is MNHEY and CDR2 SMNVEV (reference sequence). Trimming left V 2 bases short and J 7 bases short, with 11 bases between.

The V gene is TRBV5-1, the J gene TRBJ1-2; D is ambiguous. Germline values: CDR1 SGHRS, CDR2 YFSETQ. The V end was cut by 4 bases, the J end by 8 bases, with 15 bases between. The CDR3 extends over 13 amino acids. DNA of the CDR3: TGCGCCAGCAGCACGGAGCCTTCGGAAGGCTACACCTTC. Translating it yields CASSTEPSEGYTF. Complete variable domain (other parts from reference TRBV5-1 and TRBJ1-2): KAGVTQTPRYLIKTRGQQVTLSCSPISGHRSVSWYQQTPGQGLQFLFEYFSETQRNKGNFPGRFSGRQFSNSRSEMNVSTLELGDSALYLCASSTEPSEGYTFGSGTRLTVV.

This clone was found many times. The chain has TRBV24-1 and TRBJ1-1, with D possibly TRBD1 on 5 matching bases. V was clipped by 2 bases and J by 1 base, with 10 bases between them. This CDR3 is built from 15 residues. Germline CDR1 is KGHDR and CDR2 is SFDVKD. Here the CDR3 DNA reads TGTGCCACCAGTGATTCAGGGTGGGGGAACACTGAAGCTTTCTTT. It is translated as CATSDSGWGNTEAFF.

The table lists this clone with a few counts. The CDR3 protein is CATSREGGAAYGYTF. The CDR3 nucleotides are TGTGCCACCAGCAGAGAGGGGGGGGCAGCCTATGGCTACACCTTC. The chain is built from TRBV15 and TRBJ1-2; D possibly corresponds to TRBD1 (6 bases). This CDR3 is 15 amino acids long. V lost 0 bases and J lost 4, with 12 bases in between. Germline CDR1 is LNHNV and CDR2 is YYDKDF (reference sequence).

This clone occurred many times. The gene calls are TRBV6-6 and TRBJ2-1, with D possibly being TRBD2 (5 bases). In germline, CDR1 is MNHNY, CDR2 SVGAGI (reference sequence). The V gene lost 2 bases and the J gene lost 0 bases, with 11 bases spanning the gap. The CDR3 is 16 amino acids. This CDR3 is CASSYVAPSSYNEQFF. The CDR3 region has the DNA TGTGCCAGCAGTTACGTAGCGCCGAGCTCCTACAATGAGCAGTTCTTC.

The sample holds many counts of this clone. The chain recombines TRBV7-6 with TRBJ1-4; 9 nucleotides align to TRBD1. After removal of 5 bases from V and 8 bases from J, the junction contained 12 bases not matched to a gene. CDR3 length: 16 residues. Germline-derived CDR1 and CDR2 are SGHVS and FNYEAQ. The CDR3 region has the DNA TGTGCCAGCAGCCCAAACAGGGGGCGTACGGGGGAAAAACTGTTTTTT. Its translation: CASSPNRGRTGEKLFF.